This entry lists 23 T cell receptor beta chains sequenced from one sample in a study of T-cell memory formation after mild COVID-19. TCRdb re-analysed the 5' RACE reads in MiXCR, keeping a single row per CDR3 protein. The sample records 300,000 to 400,000 distinct CDR3 sequences, roughly an eighth being singletons. The sequenced sample consisted of PBMCs or a T cell subset sorted from them (not recorded which). The receptors stem from a man aged 18 to 35 who had mild COVID-19 (a few samples of this study predate the infection). Cell type and time point are not known.

There are a few counts of this clonotype. In DNA form, the CDR3 reads TGTGCCAGCAGTTACATCAGAGACCCCCGTATCCTAGAGTATTTT. It yields the protein CASSYIRDPRILEYF. This chain connects TRBV6-5 to TRBJ2-3; D unclear. V lost 2 bases, J lost 13 bases, and 22 bases lay in between. This CDR3 contains 15 residues. Germline V gene sequence: CDR1 MNHEY, CDR2 SVGAGI.

The CDR3 nucleotides are TGTGCCAGCAGCTCGGGTCCTAGCGGGGGTGTGGAACATACGCAGTATTTT. Its translation: CASSSGPSGGVEHTQYF. The chain combines TRBV5-4 with TRBJ2-3; 10 nucleotides agree with TRBD2. With V trimmed by 3 bases and J by 7 bases, 14 bases remained unmatched. From germline, CDR1 is SGHNT and CDR2 YYREEE (reference sequence). CDR3 length: 17 residues.

Written as DNA, the CDR3 is TGTGCCAGCAGTGGACTTAGAAACACCATATATTTT. Protein sequence: CASSGLRNTIYF. This sequence joins TRBV6-5 and TRBJ1-3; no reliable D call. From germline, CDR1 is MNHEY and CDR2 SVGAGI. CDR3 length: 12 amino acids. Trimming stripped 5 bases from V and 5 bases from J, with 7 bases between.

This clonotype has only a few counts. This chain connects TRBV4-3 to TRBJ2-1, with 16 bases aligning to TRBD2. The trim removed 3 bases at V and 8 bases at J, leaving 4 bases unmatched. Germline V CDR1 and CDR2: LGHNA, YSLEER. This CDR3 region has 16 residues. Here the CDR3 reads CASSQAGTSGGDEQFF. The DNA for the CDR3 is TGCGCCAGCAGCCAGGCTGGGACTAGCGGGGGGGATGAGCAGTTCTTC.

The chain combines TRBV3-1 with TRBJ1-4; TRBD1 might be the D (5 bases). The length of the CDR3 is 14 residues. CDR1 and CDR2 (germline): LGHDT, YNNKEL (reference sequence). V was shortened by 4 bases and J by 10 bases, with 16 bases between the two germline ends. The CDR3 is CASSPSGALRKLFF. CDR3 bases: TGTGCCAGCAGCCCGTCCGGGGCCCTGAGAAAACTGTTTTTT.

The chain links TRBV11-3 to TRBJ2-7; the D is unclear. CDR3 length equals 15 residues. Between the trimmed V and J ends, which lost 1 base and 5 bases, there was a span of 15 bases. CDR1 SGHNT and CDR2 YENEEA come from the germline V gene. The CDR3 DNA follows: TGTGCCAGCAGCTTAGTTACGAGAAAACCCCACGAGCAGTACGTC. This encodes CASSLVTRKPHEQYV.

This clonotype has more than one count but fewer than ten. The rearrangement uses TRBV29-1 and TRBJ1-2; D ambiguous. V was clipped by 3 bases and J by 2 bases, with 4 bases between them. Germline V CDR1 and CDR2: SQVTM, ANQGSEA. CDR3 length: 11 residues. The CDR3 DNA follows: TGCAGCGTTGACCAGAACTATGGCTACACCTTC. It codes for CSVDQNYGYTF.

The chain joins TRBV7-9 to TRBJ1-4; D unresolved. Germline V gene data show CDR1 as SEHNR and CDR2 as FQNEAQ (reference sequence). The CDR3 has 12 residues. Trimming stripped 4 bases from V and 7 bases from J, with 7 bases between. The CDR3 is CASSSISEKLFF. In DNA form, the CDR3 reads TGTGCCAGCAGCTCCATCTCTGAAAAACTGTTTTTT.

This clonotype was detected only a few times. The junction does not match germline at one end; this may be a read error. V gene TRBV4-1 combines with J gene TRBJ2-2; D is undetermined. From germline, CDR1 is MGHRA and CDR2 YSYEKL. There are 15 residues in the CDR3. DNA of the CDR3: TGTGCCAGCAGCCAAGCTGGCGGGAACACCGGGGAGCTGTTTTTT. It codes for CASSQAGGNTGELFF.

This chain connects TRBV7-8 to TRBJ1-1; D perhaps matches TRBD1 (6 bases). Germline CDR1 SGHVS, CDR2 FQNEAQ. The CDR3 is made up of 17 amino acids. V was trimmed by 1 base and J by 5 bases, leaving 20 bases between them. The CDR3 DNA is TGTGCCAGCAGCTTAGGCTGGGTCGGGGGGCGCGGAACTGAAGCTTTCTTT. This translates into CASSLGWVGGRGTEAFF.

This clonotype was counted ten times or more. The chain joins TRBV20-1 to TRBJ2-1, with D perhaps matching TRBD1 or TRBD2 (5 bases each). Trimming shortened V by 5 bases and J by 3 bases, and 14 bases separated the two germline ends. Germline V gives CDR1 DFQATT, CDR2 SNEGSKA (reference sequence). This CDR3 has 14 amino acids. Here the CDR3 reads CSAQGVTHYNEQFF. In DNA form, the CDR3 reads TGCAGTGCTCAGGGAGTCACCCACTACAATGAGCAGTTCTTC.

This clonotype has only a few counts. The chain uses TRBV7-2 and TRBJ1-2; a possible D gene is TRBD1 (5 bases). Germline V gene data show CDR1 as SGHTA and CDR2 as FQGNSA. This CDR3 contains 16 residues. Trimming left V 5 bases short and J 3 bases short, with 19 bases between. CDR3: CASSPNLQGLDYGYTF. In nucleotides, the CDR3 is TGTGCCAGCAGCCCGAACCTCCAGGGTTTAGACTATGGCTACACCTTC.

The chain's CDR3 is CASSQGWSTEAFF. The CDR3 bases are TGCGCCAGCAGCCAGGGATGGAGCACTGAAGCTTTCTTT. The rearrangement joins TRBV4-1 to TRBJ1-1, with D uncertain. The CDR3 sequence is 13 residues long. V was clipped by 3 bases and J by 4 bases, with 9 bases between them. CDR1 MGHRA and CDR2 YSYEKL come from the germline V gene.

The chain links TRBV27 to TRBJ1-2; TRBD1 matches 11 bases. Per the germline V gene, CDR1 is MNHEY and CDR2 is SMNVEV (reference sequence). The CDR3 spans 15 residues. Unmatched junction bases numbered 8, after V lost 7 bases and J lost 4 bases. In nucleotides, the CDR3 is TGTGCCAGCAACGATCCGGGACAGGGGGGCTATGGCTACACCTTC. Residues: CASNDPGQGGYGYTF.

This clonotype appeared a few times. The genes are TRBV12-3 or TRBV12-4 and TRBJ1-4; D gene ambiguous. Trimming removed 2 bases from V and 4 bases from J, with 8 bases in between. The length of the CDR3 is 14 residues. The CDR3 DNA follows: TGTGCCAGCAGTTTAATGGGCGGTAATGAAAAACTGTTTTTT. The encoded protein is CASSLMGGNEKLFF.

This clonotype has ten or more counts. The rearrangement uses TRBV7-2 and TRBJ2-1; 12 bases are a match to TRBD2. The V segment lost 6 bases and the J segment 4 bases; nucleotides outside the gene matches: 4. Germline V gene sequence: CDR1 SGHTA, CDR2 FQGNSA. There are 15 residues in the CDR3. The CDR3 region is CASSPTSGGYNEQFF. The CDR3 DNA sequence: TGTGCCAGCAGTCCGACTAGCGGGGGATACAATGAGCAGTTCTTC.

This clonotype appeared a few times. V gene TRBV6-6 combines with J gene TRBJ1-5; D remains ambiguous. Germline assignment: CDR1 MNHNY and CDR2 SVGAGI (reference sequence). Trimming stripped 4 bases from V and 5 bases from J, with 9 bases between. The CDR3 loop spans 13 amino acids. CDR3 amino acids: CASSSGWDQPQHF. Written as DNA, the CDR3 is TGTGCCAGCAGTTCGGGGTGGGATCAGCCCCAGCATTTT.

This clonotype was seen many times. V is TRBV11-2 and J is TRBJ1-2; 8 nucleotides align to TRBD1. From germline, CDR1 is SGHAT and CDR2 FQNNGV. The V gene end was trimmed by 5 bases and the J gene end by 8 bases; junction bases not matched to a gene: 7. The CDR3 covers 13 residues. In DNA form, the CDR3 reads TGTGCCAGCAGCCCGACAGGGGACGGAGGCTACACCTTC. It codes for CASSPTGDGGYTF.

This chain links TRBV6-1 with TRBJ1-1; 9 bases align to TRBD1. The CDR3 runs to 14 residues. The V gene's germline CDR1 is MNHNS and CDR2 SASEGT. The J segment lost 2 bases and the V segment lost 8 bases, leaving 6 bases of the junction unmatched. CDR3 coding DNA: TGTGCCAGCGGGGAACAGGGGGCCAACACTGAAGCTTTCTTT. Its protein product is CASGEQGANTEAFF.

J is TRBJ1-3 and V is TRBV4-1; a weak D match, TRBD1 (5 bases). V gave up 0 bases and J gave up 0 bases, with 6 bases separating them. The CDR3 extends over 15 amino acids. Germline V gene lookup returns CDR1 MGHRA and CDR2 YSYEKL. The CDR3 nucleotides read TGCGCCAGCAGCCAAGAAGACAGCTCTGGAAACACCATATATTTT. Translation gives CASSQEDSSGNTIYF.

V usage is TRBV9 and J usage is TRBJ1-1; D is undetermined. The CDR3 is 14 residues long. The germline CDR1 and CDR2 sequences are SGDLS and YYNGEE. Trimming shortened V by 0 bases and J by 3 bases, and 9 bases separated the two germline ends. CDR3 residues: CASSVVLRYTEAFF. Written as DNA, the CDR3 is TGTGCCAGCAGCGTAGTCCTAAGGTACACTGAAGCTTTCTTT.

The chain has TRBV20-1 and TRBJ2-7; TRBD1 is a possible D gene (6 bases). Germline CDR1 and CDR2: DFQATT and SNEGSKA (reference sequence). Trimming took off 3 bases at V and 0 bases at J, with 18 bases between the two ends. The CDR3 spans 16 residues. For the CDR3, the DNA is TGCAGTGCTAGCGGATTAGGACAGCCAGCCTCCTACGAGCAGTACTTC. Its protein is CSASGLGQPASYEQYF.

The chain uses TRBV9 and TRBJ2-1, with 10 bases fitting TRBD2. V lost 2 bases to trimming and J lost 5 bases; unmatched junction nucleotides: 4. Germline CDR1 and CDR2: SGDLS and YYNGEE. The CDR3 spans 15 residues. CDR3 sequence: CASSVQAGGHNEQFF. The CDR3 bases are TGTGCCAGCAGCGTCCAAGCGGGGGGGCACAATGAGCAGTTCTTC.